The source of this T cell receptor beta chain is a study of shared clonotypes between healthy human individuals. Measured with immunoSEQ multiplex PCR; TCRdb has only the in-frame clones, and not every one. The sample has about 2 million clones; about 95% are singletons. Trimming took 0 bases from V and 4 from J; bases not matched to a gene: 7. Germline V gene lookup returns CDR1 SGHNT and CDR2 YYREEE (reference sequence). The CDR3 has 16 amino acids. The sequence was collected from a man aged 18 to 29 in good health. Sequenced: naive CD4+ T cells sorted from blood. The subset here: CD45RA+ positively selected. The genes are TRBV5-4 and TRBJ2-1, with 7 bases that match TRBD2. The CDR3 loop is CASSLVGLDGYNEQFF. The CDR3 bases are TGTGCCAGCAGCTTGGTTGGACTAGATGGGTACAATGAGCAGTTCTTC.